This T cell receptor beta chain originates from a study of cytomegalovirus exposure and HLA in healthy donors. PCR primers comprised 60 Vbeta and 13 Jbeta primers. Using immunoSEQ multiplex PCR, the repertoire was profiled, and TCRdb retains in-frame clones only, with some absent. This table holds about 190,000 clones, 84% found once. This TCR derives from a woman in her forties or fifties in good health and CMV-seropositive. The sequenced material came from PBMCs.

DNA of the CDR3: TGTGCCAGCAGTACTAGCGGGGGGGTGACAGATACGCAGTATTTT. Translating it yields CASSTSGGVTDTQYF. The chain joins TRBV7-2 to TRBJ2-3; 13 nucleotides match TRBD2. The germline gives CDR1 SGHTA, CDR2 FQGNSA. The V segment lost 6 bases and the J segment 3 bases; nucleotides outside the gene matches: 3. The CDR3 extends over 15 amino acids.